The clone carrying this TCR beta chain was seen a few times. These data are taken from a study of T cells after yellow fever vaccination. Researchers made TCR cDNA using 5'RACE template switching, and this step added a universal primer site and UMIs. TCRdb redid the calling of the 5' RACE reads with MiXCR, one entry per CDR3 protein. The sample carries roughly 300,000 distinct CDR3 sequences, around 7% recorded once. The V end was cut by 4 bases, the J end by 3 bases, with 16 bases between. CDR1 is SGHRS, CDR2 YFSETQ, per germline. The CDR3 contains 15 residues. The receptor was derived from a man aged 18 to 29 who received the YFV17D yellow fever vaccine. This sample comprised PBMCs, obtained 35 to 50 days after the first yellow fever vaccination. The rearrangement uses TRBV5-1 and TRBJ1-2, with a weak D call TRBD1 (5 bases). CDR3 nucleotide sequence: TGCGCCAGCAGCCGCGACAGCCAGTCCCACTATGGCTACACCTTC. Translated, it gives CASSRDSQSHYGYTF. The whole variable domain, remainder taken from reference TRBV5-1 and TRBJ1-2, is KAGVTQTPRYLIKTRGQQVTLSCSPISGHRSVSWYQQTPGQGLQFLFEYFSETQRNKGNFPGRFSGRQFSNSRSEMNVSTLELGDSALYLCASSRDSQSHYGYTFGSGTRLTVV.